This T cell receptor beta chain is from a study of blood T cell repertoires in COVID-19. The germline V gene has CDR1 SQVTM and CDR2 ANQGSEA. Trimming took off 3 bases at V and 5 bases at J, with 13 bases between the two ends. The CDR3 sequence is 14 residues long. Assay: immunoSEQ multiplex PCR; the TCRdb copy retains only in-frame clones and omits some. The table has under 300,000 clones, about 88% seen once. The chain carries TRBV29-1 and TRBJ2-2; D not resolved. The receptor comes from a woman between 50 and 59 years old who had been exposed to COVID-19. The sequenced sample was PBMCs or T cells enriched from blood (not recorded which). The DNA for the CDR3 is TGCAGCGTTGAGAGGCCCGGCCGTACCGGGGAGCTGTTTTTT. It yields the protein CSVERPGRTGELFF.